This T cell receptor beta chain appears in the sequencing data of a study of CD8+ T cells in alopecia areata. On the study more broadly: Tofacitinib ran for 6 to 18 months before 6 months off drug.

V lost 4 bases, J lost 5 bases, and 0 bases stayed unmatched. Germline assignment: CDR1 DFQATT and CDR2 SNEGSKA (reference sequence). The CDR3 covers 11 residues. Findings and caveats of the study: TCR sharing across patients was less clear than in mice, possibly HLA-related.

After isolation, RNA underwent reverse transcription to generate cDNA as the sequencing template. Sequencing used immunoSEQ multiplex PCR; TCRdb keeps in-frame clones, though not all of them. The sample holds some 200,000 clones, 43% seen once. Points on this clone: What it recognizes is unknown.

Treatment: oral pan-JAK inhibitor, 5-10 mg twice daily. Alopecia areata patients gave lesional scalp punch biopsies and peripheral blood samples. This chain joins TRBV20-1 and TRBJ2-3; the match to TRBD1 covers 7 bases. The sample here was CD4+ T cells sorted from blood, taken around week 36, from a patient treated with tofacitinib. The receptor's source is a human donor with alopecia areata. CDR3 nucleotide sequence: TGCAGTGCTACAGGGGGAGATACGCAGTATTTT. Residues: CSATGGDTQYF.